The present TCR beta chain was sequenced within a study of T cell responses to AZD1222 COVID-19 vaccine. TCRdb's table, derived via immunoSEQ multiplex PCR, lists solely in-frame clones and lacks some. The sample includes about 93,000 clones, roughly nine tenths of them seen just once. Germline-derived CDR1 and CDR2 are SGHTA and FQGTGA. With V trimmed by 6 bases and J by 6 bases, 7 bases remained unmatched. The CDR3 has 15 amino acids. The chain has TRBV7-3 and TRBJ2-1; 11 nucleotides line up with TRBD2. The starting material was peripheral blood, obtained 28 days after the second AZD1222 dose. The receptor's source is an adult who received the AZD1222 COVID-19 vaccine. DNA for the CDR3: TGTGCCAGCAGTATCACTAGCGGGAGTCGCAATGAGCAGTTCTTC. The encoded protein is CASSITSGSRNEQFF.